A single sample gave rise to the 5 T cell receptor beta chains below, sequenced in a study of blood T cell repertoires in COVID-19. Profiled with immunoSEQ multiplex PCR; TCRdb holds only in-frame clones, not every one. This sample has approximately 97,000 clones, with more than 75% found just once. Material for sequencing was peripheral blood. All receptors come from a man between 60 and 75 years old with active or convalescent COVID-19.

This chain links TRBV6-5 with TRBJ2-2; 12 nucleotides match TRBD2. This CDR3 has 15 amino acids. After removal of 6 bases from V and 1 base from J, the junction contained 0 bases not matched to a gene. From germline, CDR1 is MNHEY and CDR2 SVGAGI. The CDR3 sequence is CASRTSGRNTGELFF. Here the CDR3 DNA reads TGTGCCAGCAGGACTAGCGGGAGGAACACCGGGGAGCTGTTTTTT.

In DNA, the CDR3 is TGTGCCAGCACCCACGGGAGGGCCGTAGATACGCAGTATTTT. Protein product: CASTHGRAVDTQYF. The rearrangement joins TRBV28 to TRBJ2-3; 8 bases fit TRBD2. CDR1 MDHEN and CDR2 SYDVKM come from the germline V gene. Trimming at V came to 7 bases and at J to 5 bases, leaving 8 bases not matched to a gene. The CDR3 has 14 amino acids. Full variable domain (remainder filled in from reference TRBV28 and TRBJ2-3): DVKVTQSSRYLVKRTGEKVFLECVQDMDHENMFWYRQDPGLGLRLIYFSYDVKMKEKGDIPEGYSVSREKKERFSLILESASTNQTSMYLCASTHGRAVDTQYFGPGTRLTVL.

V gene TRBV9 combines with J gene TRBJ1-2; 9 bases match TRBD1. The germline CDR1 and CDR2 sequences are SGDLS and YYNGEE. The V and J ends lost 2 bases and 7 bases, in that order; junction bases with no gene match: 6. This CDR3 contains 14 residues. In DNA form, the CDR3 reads TGTGCCAGCAGCGTGGACAGGGGAATAGGTGGCTACACCTTC. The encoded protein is CASSVDRGIGGYTF. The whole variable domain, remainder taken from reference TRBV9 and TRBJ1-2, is DSGVTQTPKHLITATGQRVTLRCSPRSGDLSVYWYQQSLDQGLQFLIQYYNGEERAKGNILERFSAQQFPDLHSELNLSSLELGDSALYFCASSVDRGIGGYTFGSGTRLTVV.

The CDR3 bases are TGTGCCAGCAGCCCCATGACAGGGAGCAATCAGCCCCAGCATTTT. Protein: CASSPMTGSNQPQHF. The chain has TRBV3-1 (or the pseudogene TRBV3-2) and TRBJ1-5; 7 bases match TRBD1. CDR3 length: 15 amino acids. The V and J ends lost 4 bases and 1 base, in that order; junction bases with no gene match: 4. Germline V gene lookup returns CDR1 LGHDT and CDR2 YNNKEL (reference sequence).

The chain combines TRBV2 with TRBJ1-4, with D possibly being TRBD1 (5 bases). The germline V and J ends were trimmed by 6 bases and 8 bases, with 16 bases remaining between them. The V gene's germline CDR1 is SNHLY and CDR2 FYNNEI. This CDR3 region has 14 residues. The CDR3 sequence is CASSYNRHGEKLFF. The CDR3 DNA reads TGTGCCAGCAGCTATAACAGGCATGGGGAAAAACTGTTTTTT.